The text below deals with one TCR beta chain. The data are from a study of blood T cell repertoires in COVID-19. TCRdb keeps only in-frame clones here, not all; method: immunoSEQ multiplex PCR. The sample has approximately 100,000 clones, about 88% seen once. The ends were cut back, 4 bases at V and 5 bases at J, with 14 bases in the middle. Germline V gives CDR1 MDHEN, CDR2 SYDVKM. The CDR3 is made up of 14 amino acids. The receptor's source is an older woman with acute or convalescent COVID-19. Material: peripheral blood. The chain uses TRBV28 and TRBJ1-2; tentatively, D is TRBD1 (5 bases). CDR3 amino acids: CASSSGTVWYGYTF. Written as DNA, the CDR3 is TGTGCCAGCAGTTCCGGGACTGTTTGGTATGGCTACACCTTC.